The sequence of this T cell receptor beta chain was determined in a study of T cells in women clearing cervical HPV infection. Sequencing was performed with immunoSEQ multiplex PCR; in TCRdb, only in-frame clones are kept and a portion is missing. Its clone listing holds about 15,000 clones. About this clone itself: One junction end does not reproduce the germline sequence, and a read error may be involved. The read terminates 3 residues before the CDR3 end, so the remaining end is supplied by the germline J gene. Different DNA sequences within this sample yield the same CDR3.

The CDR3 runs 16 residues. Per the germline V gene, CDR1 is SGHNT and CDR2 is YYREEE (reference sequence). This TCR derives from a woman aged 18-70 years with a cervical HPV16 infection that either progressed to CIN3+ or cleared (not recorded which). Sequencing was carried out using blood buffy coat. The chain links TRBV5-4 to TRBJ1-3; D is perhaps TRBD1 (5 bases). The CDR3 sequence is CASSLARANSGNTIYF. Incomplete CDR3 DNA: TGTGCCAGCAGCTTGGCCAGGGCTAACTCTGGAAACACG.